This passage covers 10 T cell receptor beta chains from one sample sequenced in a study of long-term antiretroviral therapy in people with HIV. Survey-level resolution applied to immunoSEQ assay v3.0. TCRdb keeps only in-frame clones here, not all; method: immunoSEQ multiplex PCR. Of about 29,000 clones listed, about 93% are singletons. The sample consisted of unsorted PBMCs, taken 6.2 years after starting antiretroviral therapy. These TCRs come from a man aged 40-49 years with HIV.

The sample holds one count of this clone. The chain employs TRBV18 and TRBJ2-7, with no clear D. Trimming shortened V by 1 base and J by 6 bases, and 7 bases separated the two germline ends. This CDR3 comprises 12 residues. Germline loops: CDR1 KGHSH, CDR2 LQKENI. The CDR3 DNA sequence: TGTGCCAGCTCACCACGTAGCTTCGAGCAGTACTTC. Protein: CASSPRSFEQYF.

The gene calls are TRBV10-3 and TRBJ2-5; D is uncertain. The germline V gene encodes CDR1 ENHRY and CDR2 SYGVKD. Trimming stripped 4 bases from V and 3 bases from J, with 6 bases between. The CDR3 length is 12 residues. The CDR3 DNA reads as TGTGCCATCAGTGGGGCCAAAGAGACCCAGTACTTC. This translates into CAISGAKETQYF.

The V gene is TRBV11-2, the J gene TRBJ1-1, with 8 bases that match TRBD1. Germline CDR1 reads SGHAT; CDR2 reads FQNNGV. This CDR3 is built from 16 residues. V dropped 5 bases and J dropped 9; count of bases not matched to a gene: 17. CDR3 protein: CASSQQTGASPIKAFF. The DNA for the CDR3 is TGTGCCAGCAGCCAACAGACAGGGGCGTCCCCTATCAAAGCTTTCTTT.

This chain connects TRBV19 to TRBJ2-7; 7 bases are a match to TRBD1. Germline loops: CDR1 LNHDA, CDR2 SQIVND (reference sequence). J was trimmed by 5 bases and V by 2 bases; bases with no gene match: 3. The CDR3 extends over 13 amino acids. The CDR3 region has the DNA TGTGCCAGTAGTATAAGACAGGGCCACGAGCAGTACTTC. Translating it yields CASSIRQGHEQYF.

This clone was recorded once. The V gene is TRBV28, the J gene TRBJ1-2, with a tentative D call TRBD1 (6 bases). This CDR3 has 14 amino acids. Germline-derived CDR1 and CDR2 are MDHEN and SYDVKM. V lost 5 bases and J 6 bases, leaving 16 bases between the germline ends. The CDR3 nucleotides read TGTGCCAGCAGTCCAGGTGACAGGAAGAATGGCTACACCTTC. Its protein is CASSPGDRKNGYTF.

J is TRBJ1-3 and V is TRBV7-6; D not certain. Germline V gives CDR1 SGHVS, CDR2 FNYEAQ. Trimming removed 1 base at V and 4 bases at J, with 14 bases between. The CDR3 is 16 residues long. The CDR3 loop reads CASSLDLGVAGNTIYF. The CDR3 coding sequence is TGTGCCAGCAGCTTAGATCTCGGGGTGGCCGGAAACACCATATATTTT.

The genes are TRBV11-2 and TRBJ2-5; maybe TRBD1 (6 bases). This CDR3 region has 14 residues. CDR1 is SGHAT, CDR2 FQNNGV, per germline. Trimming removed 3 bases at V and 5 bases at J, with 13 bases between. CDR3 coding DNA: TGTGCCAGCAGCTTGCAGGGGCCGGGGGAGACCCAGTACTTC. The encoded protein is CASSLQGPGETQYF.

The chain employs TRBV21-1 and TRBJ2-7; no check of the table's D call, TRBD1, against the DNA was made. TRBV21-1 is a pseudogene. The CDR3 is 16 amino acids. Written as DNA, the CDR3 is TGTGCCAGCAGCAAAGCCAGGGACAGGGGGCTCTACGAGCAGTACTTC. It yields the protein CASSKARDRGLYEQYF.

The rearrangement joins TRBV9 to TRBJ2-5, with TRBD1 identical over 7 bases. The CDR3 has 14 residues. Germline CDR1 reads SGDLS; CDR2 reads YYNGEE. Trimming took 0 bases from V and 3 from J; bases not matched to a gene: 2. In DNA form, the CDR3 reads TGTGCCAGCAGCGTAGTTGGGACAGAAGAGACCCAGTACTTC. It encodes CASSVVGTEETQYF.

V gene TRBV14 combines with J gene TRBJ2-3; TRBD2 is a possible D gene (5 bases). The V end was cut by 4 bases, the J end by 6 bases, with 8 bases between. The CDR3 totals 12 residues. The V gene's germline CDR1 is SGHDN and CDR2 FVKESK. The CDR3 coding sequence is TGTGCCAGCAGCCCACTAGGCGATACGCAGTATTTT. This encodes CASSPLGDTQYF.